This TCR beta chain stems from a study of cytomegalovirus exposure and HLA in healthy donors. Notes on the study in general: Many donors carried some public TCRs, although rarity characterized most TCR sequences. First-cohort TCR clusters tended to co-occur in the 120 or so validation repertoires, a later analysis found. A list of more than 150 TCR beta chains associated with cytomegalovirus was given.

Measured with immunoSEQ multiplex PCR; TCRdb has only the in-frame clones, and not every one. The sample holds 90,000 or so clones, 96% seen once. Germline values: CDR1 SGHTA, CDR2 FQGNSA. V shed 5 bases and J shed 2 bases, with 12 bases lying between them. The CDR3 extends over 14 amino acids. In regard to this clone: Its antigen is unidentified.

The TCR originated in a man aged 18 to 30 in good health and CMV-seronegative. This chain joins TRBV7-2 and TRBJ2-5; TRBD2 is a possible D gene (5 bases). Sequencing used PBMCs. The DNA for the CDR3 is TGTGCCAGCAGCCCCGAGGGCCAGCAAGAGACCCAGTACTTC. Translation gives CASSPEGQQETQYF.